The 18 T cell receptor beta chains below were found in one sample sequenced in a study of CD8+ T cells in alopecia areata. Investigators isolated RNA and reverse transcribed it into cDNA to act as the sequencing template. TCRdb keeps only in-frame clones here, not all; method: immunoSEQ multiplex PCR. The sample lists more than 100,000 clones, roughly 58% occurring once. Sequenced here: CD4+ T cells sorted from blood, sampled at week 0. The receptors were gathered from a human donor with alopecia areata.

This clone was detected only a few times. The chain employs TRBV29-1 and TRBJ2-1; unclear D gene. This CDR3 is 13 amino acids long. V lost 5 bases and J 5 bases, leaving 13 bases between the germline ends. Germline loops: CDR1 SQVTM, CDR2 ANQGSEA. The chain's CDR3 is CSVRRSLDNEQFF. The DNA for the CDR3 is TGCAGCGTTCGTCGTAGCCTAGACAATGAGCAGTTCTTC.

The chain is built from TRBV5-1 and TRBJ1-1, with TRBD1 as a possible D gene (5 bases). This CDR3 is 13 amino acids long. Trimming took 4 bases from V and 3 from J, leaving 10 bases between them. The germline CDR1 and CDR2 sequences are SGHRS and YFSETQ. CDR3 region: CASSPVGDTEAFF. The CDR3 DNA is TGCGCCAGCAGCCCAGTAGGGGACACTGAAGCTTTCTTT.

The chain couples TRBV5-4 to TRBJ2-3; tentatively, D is TRBD1 or TRBD2 (5 bases each). This CDR3 has 15 amino acids. V was shortened by 4 bases and J by 1 base, with 13 bases between the two germline ends. Germline assignment: CDR1 SGHNT and CDR2 YYREEE (reference sequence). The CDR3 region has the DNA TGTGCCAGCAGCACTCCGGGACGGGGCACAGATACGCAGTATTTT. Translated, it gives CASSTPGRGTDTQYF.

This chain uses TRBV7-9 with TRBJ2-7; 9 positions agree with TRBD1. V lost 5 bases, J lost 3 bases, and 5 bases stayed unmatched. Per germline, CDR1 SEHNR and CDR2 FQNEAQ (reference sequence). The CDR3 contains 14 residues. The DNA for the CDR3 is TGTGCCAGCAGCCTTGGACAGGGGATCTACGAGCAGTACTTC. It codes for CASSLGQGIYEQYF.

The chain is built from TRBV6-6 and TRBJ2-2; D tentatively fits TRBD1 or TRBD2 (5 bases each). The length of the CDR3 is 15 residues. Trimming took off 10 bases at V and 5 bases at J, with 20 bases between the two ends. CDR1 is MNHNY and CDR2 is SVGAGI in the germline V gene (reference sequence). The CDR3: CATLPRGMETGELFF. For the CDR3, the DNA is TGTGCCACCCTGCCGAGGGGTATGGAGACCGGGGAGCTGTTTTTT.

This chain links TRBV2 with TRBJ1-5, with TRBD1 matching 7 bases. From germline, CDR1 is SNHLY and CDR2 FYNNEI. This CDR3 is 17 amino acids long. V gave up 1 base and J gave up 5 bases; unmatched junction bases: 11. The CDR3: CASSEGRPTGFHQPQHF. The CDR3, as DNA: TGTGCCAGCAGTGAAGGCCGGCCGACAGGGTTCCATCAGCCCCAGCATTTT.

The CDR3 DNA sequence: TGCAGCGTTAGGCAGGGACTAGCCAAAAACATTCAGTACTTC. Translating it yields CSVRQGLAKNIQYF. The chain combines TRBV29-1 with TRBJ2-4; a weak D match, TRBD2 (6 bases). Trimming took off 5 bases at V and 0 bases at J, with 11 bases between the two ends. Germline CDR1 reads SQVTM; CDR2 reads ANQGSEA. The length of the CDR3 is 14 residues.

This clone was seen a handful of times. This chain links TRBV5-4 with TRBJ2-3; 8 nucleotides match TRBD2. CDR1 and CDR2 from the germline V gene are SGHNT and YYREEE (reference sequence). The CDR3 runs to 17 residues. Unmatched junction bases numbered 10, after V lost 3 bases and J lost 1 base. CDR3 DNA: TGTGCCAGCAGCTCCGGTCTGGCGGGGGGACGCACAGATACGCAGTATTTT. It specifies CASSSGLAGGRTDTQYF.

Only a few counts were recorded for this clone. This chain links TRBV4-1 with TRBJ2-5; D possibly uses TRBD1 or TRBD2 (5 bases each). The CDR3 covers 16 residues. The ends were cut back, 4 bases at V and 2 bases at J, with 17 bases in the middle. Germline lookup yields CDR1 MGHRA and CDR2 YSYEKL. CDR3 nucleotide sequence: TGCGCCAGCAGCCTTTCACAGAGGGGCGGGCAAGAGACCCAGTACTTC. Residues: CASSLSQRGGQETQYF.

This clone has more than one count but fewer than ten. The chain couples TRBV5-6 to TRBJ2-7; D is unresolved. V was clipped by 2 bases and J by 3 bases, with 3 bases between them. Germline V gives CDR1 SGHDT, CDR2 YYEEEE. The CDR3 extends over 11 amino acids. CDR3 sequence (DNA): TGTGCCAGCAGCTTTGACTACGAGCAGTACTTC. It yields the protein CASSFDYEQYF.

This clone is a singleton in its sample. The chain combines TRBV7-6 with TRBJ2-3; D is possibly TRBD2 (6 bases). The CDR3 spans 15 residues. Per the germline V gene, CDR1 is SGHVS and CDR2 is FNYEAQ. Trimming took 4 bases from V and 3 from J, leaving 14 bases between them. CDR3 residues: CASSSGTGVTDTQYF. The CDR3 DNA reads TGTGCCAGCAGCTCCGGTACGGGAGTGACAGATACGCAGTATTTT.

The chain couples TRBV27 to TRBJ2-7; D is uncertain. The CDR3 length is 11 residues. Germline V gene sequence: CDR1 MNHEY, CDR2 SMNVEV (reference sequence). Trimming removed 2 bases from V and 3 bases from J, with 2 bases in between. The CDR3 reads CASSLGYEQYF. CDR3 DNA: TGTGCCAGCAGTTTAGGCTACGAGCAGTACTTC.

The chain links TRBV7-7 to TRBJ2-5, with D hard to call. In germline, CDR1 is SSHAT, CDR2 FNYEAQ (reference sequence). This CDR3 is built from 13 residues. Trimming took off 3 bases at V and 0 bases at J, with 5 bases between the two ends. The CDR3 spells CASSFSNQETQYF. DNA for the CDR3: TGTGCCAGCAGCTTCTCCAACCAAGAGACCCAGTACTTC.

V and J are TRBV5-6 and TRBJ2-7; a possible D gene is TRBD1 (5 bases). This CDR3 is built from 15 residues. V lost 4 bases and J lost 2, with 16 bases in between. The germline CDR1 and CDR2 sequences are SGHDT and YYEEEE. This CDR3 reads CASSPNSGATYEQYF. DNA for the CDR3: TGTGCCAGCAGCCCAAACTCTGGGGCCACCTACGAGCAGTACTTC.

The chain links TRBV6-1 to TRBJ1-2; D gene ambiguous. CDR1 and CDR2 from the germline V gene are MNHNS and SASEGT. V dropped 8 bases and J dropped 5 bases, with 15 bases sitting between them. The CDR3 extends over 13 amino acids. The CDR3 DNA reads TGTGCCAGCTCCCAGGAAGCTTGGTATGGCTACACCTTC. It translates to CASSQEAWYGYTF.

The CDR3 protein is CATSMGSGASNEQFF. The CDR3 bases are TGTGCCACCAGCATGGGAAGCGGGGCCTCCAATGAGCAGTTCTTC. The chain uses TRBV15 and TRBJ2-1, with 7 bases lining up with TRBD2. Looked up from germline, CDR1 is LNHNV and CDR2 is YYDKDF (reference sequence). Unmatched junction bases numbered 9, after V lost 4 bases and J lost 6 bases. The length of the CDR3 is 15 residues.

The CDR3 reads CSVEAPSPGQGIVEQYF. In nucleotides, the CDR3 is TGCAGCGTTGAAGCCCCCTCCCCCGGACAGGGGATCGTCGAGCAGTACTTC. The chain links TRBV29-1 to TRBJ2-7; 9 bases fit TRBD1. Looked up from germline, CDR1 is SQVTM and CDR2 is ANQGSEA. CDR3 length equals 17 residues. With V trimmed by 1 base and J by 6 bases, 16 bases remained unmatched.

The sample holds a few counts of this clone. V gene TRBV28 combines with J gene TRBJ2-4, with D tentatively TRBD1 or TRBD2 (5 bases each). V lost 3 bases and J lost 3, with 15 bases in between. The CDR3 spans 16 residues. Germline lookup yields CDR1 MDHEN and CDR2 SYDVKM. The CDR3 DNA sequence: TGTGCCAGCAGTTTGGGTTCCGGGACCTTCAAAAACATTCAGTACTTC. Amino acid sequence: CASSLGSGTFKNIQYF. Filled out from reference TRBV28 and TRBJ2-4, the complete variable domain reads DVKVTQSSRYLVKRTGEKVFLECVQDMDHENMFWYRQDPGLGLRLIYFSYDVKMKEKGDIPEGYSVSREKKERFSLILESASTNQTSMYLCASSLGSGTFKNIQYFGAGTRLSVL.